One T cell receptor beta chain is described in this entry. This entry is derived from a study of blood T cell repertoires in COVID-19. In the original processing: Estimation of nucleated cell counts relied on the amplification of reference gene primers. The method was immunoSEQ multiplex PCR; TCRdb's version includes in-frame clones alone and lacks a portion of them. V and J calls and clone size are copied from that table; D and trimming were computed from the DNA. The sample yields over 150,000 clones, 75% to 85% seen once. CDR1 is LNHDA, CDR2 SQIVND, per germline (reference sequence). V dropped 6 bases and J dropped 2; count of bases not matched to a gene: 7. The CDR3 sequence is 15 residues long.

The receptor was derived from a woman aged 80 or older with COVID-19, enrolled during active disease. The chain uses TRBV19 and TRBJ2-1; 7 nucleotides match TRBD1. Sequencing input: peripheral blood. This chain's CDR3 is CASSPLQGTYNEQFF. Written as DNA, the CDR3 is TGTGCCAGTAGCCCATTACAGGGGACCTACAATGAGCAGTTCTTC.